This record concerns one T cell receptor beta chain sequence. Its antigen remains unknown. The CDR3 length is 15 residues. The V gene end was trimmed by 2 bases and the J gene end by 1 base; junction bases not matched to a gene: 2. Germline V gene sequence: CDR1 KGHSH, CDR2 LQKENI. This entry comes from a study of blood T cells in healthy people across ages. Study observations and caveats: The study lacked donor CMV status, which possibly confounded expanded clonotype changes.

A second PCR, run for about 6 to 11 cycles, used a sample-barcoded 5' primer plus a J-beta primer mix. TCRdb ran MiXCR on the 5' RACE reads and lists one entry per CDR3 protein. The data contain approximately 360,000 distinct CDR3 sequences, approximately 52% of them seen just once; the ten biggest clones take up about 54%. This receptor was obtained from a man between 60 and 75 years old in good health. Material for sequencing was blood. The chain recombines TRBV18 with TRBJ1-5; 7 bases are shared with TRBD1. CDR3 amino acids: CASSPSRGSNQPQHF. DNA of the CDR3: TGTGCCAGCTCACCAAGCAGGGGGAGCAATCAGCCCCAGCATTTT.